These 25 T cell receptor beta chains were all obtained from the same sample, sequenced in a study of blood T cell repertoires in COVID-19. The data were produced by immunoSEQ multiplex PCR, yet TCRdb's version contains in-frame clones alone and is incomplete. The repertoire has about 170,000 clones, 88% of them found once; the top ten carry more than 2%. Sequenced material: peripheral blood. The receptor source for this set is a man in his fifties who had recovered from COVID-19.

The rearrangement uses TRBV11-2 and TRBJ2-2, with 9 bases aligning to TRBD1. CDR1 and CDR2 from the germline V gene are SGHAT and FQNNGV. The CDR3 loop spans 16 amino acids. The V and J ends lost 0 bases and 4 bases, in that order; junction bases with no gene match: 3. The CDR3 loop is CASSLEGTGTTGELFF. In DNA, the CDR3 is TGTGCCAGCAGCTTAGAAGGGACAGGGACCACCGGGGAGCTGTTTTTT. Full variable domain (remainder filled in from reference TRBV11-2 and TRBJ2-2): EAGVAQSPRYKIIEKRQSVAFWCNPISGHATLYWYQQILGQGPKLLIQFQNNGVVDDSQLPKDRFSAERLKGVDSTLKIQPAKLEDSAVYLCASSLEGTGTTGELFFGEGSRLTVL.

This clone was seen a single time. V usage is TRBV5-5 and J usage is TRBJ2-5, with TRBD1 identical over 7 bases. The germline gives CDR1 SGHKS, CDR2 YYEKEE (reference sequence). The CDR3 totals 14 residues. V was pared by 2 bases and J by 4 bases, with 5 bases of the junction left unmatched. CDR3 loop: CASSFPRQGETQYF. DNA for the CDR3: TGTGCCAGCAGCTTTCCCCGACAGGGAGAGACCCAGTACTTC.

This clone has only a few counts. For the CDR3, the DNA is TGCGCCAGCAGTCCCCCCTACAGGGATGGTTCCTACGAGCAGTACTTC. Amino acids: CASSPPYRDGSYEQYF. J is TRBJ2-7 and V is TRBV10-1; possible D gene TRBD1, 6 bases. This CDR3 has 16 amino acids. Trimming stripped 5 bases from V and 1 base from J, with 18 bases between. The germline CDR1 and CDR2 sequences are WNHNN and SYGVQD (reference sequence).

The chain recombines TRBV7-2 with TRBJ2-1; D is possibly TRBD2 (6 bases). V dropped 3 bases and J dropped 0 bases, with 15 bases sitting between them. CDR3 length: 17 residues. Germline V gives CDR1 SGHTA, CDR2 FQGNSA. CDR3 in DNA: TGTGCCAGCAGCTTTTCGGCTAGCGCGAGCTCCTACAATGAGCAGTTCTTC. Its protein product is CASSFSASASSYNEQFF.

The V gene is TRBV18, the J gene TRBJ1-1; D gene unclear. CDR3 length: 15 amino acids. Per germline, CDR1 KGHSH and CDR2 LQKENI. Trimming took 0 bases from V and 4 from J, leaving 12 bases between them. The CDR3 DNA reads TGTGCCAGCTCACCACCTCCGATCGGGTTCACTGAAGCTTTCTTT. It translates to CASSPPPIGFTEAFF.

The CDR3 DNA follows: TGTGCCAGCAGTCCCTGCACTAGCGGGTACTACAATGAGCAGTTCTTC. Protein: CASSPCTSGYYNEQFF. The V call is TRBV7-4, the J call TRBJ2-1; 9 bases agree with TRBD2. Trimming took 6 bases from V and 3 from J; bases not matched to a gene: 9. CDR3 size: 16 residues. The germline CDR1 and CDR2 sequences are SGHVT and SQSDAQ.

This sequence joins TRBV7-3 and TRBJ2-2; weak D call: TRBD1 (6 bases). Germline-derived CDR1 and CDR2 are SGHTA and FQGTGA. The CDR3 totals 16 residues. V dropped 2 bases and J dropped 4 bases, with 14 bases sitting between them. The CDR3 DNA sequence: TGTGCCAGCAGCTTAGCAGGGACAACGGGCACCGGGGAGCTGTTTTTT. Protein: CASSLAGTTGTGELFF.

CDR3 sequence (DNA): TGTGCCAGCAGTTCCCAACAGGGGGCGTGGACCGGGGAGCTGTTTTTT. Translation gives CASSSQQGAWTGELFF. The rearrangement links TRBV6-2 or TRBV6-3 to TRBJ2-2, with TRBD1 identical over 9 bases. The length of the CDR3 is 16 residues. Germline trimming cut 4 bases from V and 5 bases from J; bases unmatched to any gene: 8. The germline gives CDR1 MNHEY, CDR2 SVGEGT.

This clone was seen once. The rearrangement uses TRBV2 and TRBJ2-1; TRBD2 agrees at 10 bases. V shed 6 bases, J shed 2 bases, and the junction held 4 bases outside the gene matches. Germline CDR1 and CDR2: SNHLY and FYNNEI. This CDR3 comprises 15 residues. CDR3 in DNA: TGTGCCAGCAGCTTTCTAGCGGGAGCCTACAATGAGCAGTTCTTC. This gives the protein CASSFLAGAYNEQFF.

The chain uses TRBV19 and TRBJ2-5; TRBD1 aligns across 11 bases. Germline CDR1 LNHDA, CDR2 SQIVND (reference sequence). The CDR3 extends over 15 amino acids. Trimming removed 5 bases from V and 10 bases from J; junction bases left unmatched: 12. CDR3 nucleotides: TGTGCCAGTAGTCAATCGGGACAGGGGGGTCGAGGCCAGTACTTC. As protein: CASSQSGQGGRGQYF.

This clone was counted a single time. The chain uses TRBV6-5 and TRBJ1-2; 8 bases agree with TRBD1. The CDR3 is 13 residues long. V shed 7 bases and J 7 bases; nucleotides not matched to a gene: 8. From germline, CDR1 is MNHEY and CDR2 SVGAGI. The CDR3, as DNA: TGTGCCAGCACCCGAACAGGGGGGAGTGGCTACACCTTC. As protein: CASTRTGGSGYTF.

The CDR3 protein is CASSQAGAGGGGSYEQYF. The CDR3 nucleotides read TGCGCCAGCAGCCAAGCGGGGGCGGGGGGTGGTGGTTCCTACGAGCAGTACTTC. The chain combines TRBV4-1 with TRBJ2-7; 8 nucleotides agree with TRBD2. There are 18 residues in the CDR3. Per the germline V gene, CDR1 is MGHRA and CDR2 is YSYEKL. The V gene end was trimmed by 1 base and the J gene end by 1 base; junction bases not matched to a gene: 12.

V usage is TRBV5-1 and J usage is TRBJ2-6; D possibly corresponds to TRBD1 (6 bases). Trimming stripped 0 bases from V and 2 bases from J, with 9 bases between. The length of the CDR3 is 16 residues. Per the germline V gene, CDR1 is SGHRS and CDR2 is YFSETQ. The CDR3 DNA is TGCGCCAGCAGCTTGGCCAAGGGGGCTGGGGCCAACGTCCTGACTTTC. It codes for CASSLAKGAGANVLTF.

The genes are TRBV7-9 and TRBJ2-7; 11 bases align to TRBD1. J lost 6 bases, V lost 4 bases, and 5 bases had no gene match. Germline CDR1 SEHNR, CDR2 FQNEAQ (reference sequence). The CDR3 runs 14 residues. CDR3 sequence reads: CASSSPGQGVEQYF. The DNA for the CDR3 is TGTGCCAGCAGCTCTCCGGGACAGGGGGTCGAGCAGTACTTC. The entire variable domain, with the rest obtained from reference TRBV7-9 and TRBJ2-7, is as follows: DTGVSQNPRHKITKRGQNVTFRCDPISEHNRLYWYRQTLGQGPEFLTYFQNEAQLEKSRLLSDRFSAERPKGSFSTLEIQRTEQGDSAMYLCASSSPGQGVEQYFGPGTRLTVT.

The chain joins TRBV24-1 to TRBJ2-2, with 8 bases that match TRBD2. After removal of 7 bases from V and 6 bases from J, the junction contained 6 bases not matched to a gene. This CDR3 comprises 14 residues. The germline CDR1 and CDR2 sequences are KGHDR and SFDVKD. CDR3 loop: CATSSPGGAGELFF. The CDR3 DNA is TGTGCCACCAGCTCTCCCGGGGGGGCCGGGGAGCTGTTTTTT.

The chain is built from TRBV19 and TRBJ2-5, with D possibly matching TRBD2 (6 bases). The CDR3 has 13 amino acids. Germline CDR1 is LNHDA and CDR2 is SQIVND (reference sequence). With 1 base removed from V and 8 bases from J, the gap between germline ends came to 11 bases. CDR3: CASSIGGDGTQYF. DNA for the CDR3: TGTGCCAGTAGTATAGGGGGGGACGGCACCCAGTACTTC. Complete variable domain (other parts from reference TRBV19 and TRBJ2-5): DGGITQSPKYLFRKEGQNVTLSCEQNLNHDAMYWYRQDPGQGLRLIYYSQIVNDFQKGDIAEGYSVSREKKESFPLTVTSAQKNPTAFYLCASSIGGDGTQYFGPGTRLLVL.

The chain joins TRBV11-2 to TRBJ1-4, with D maybe TRBD1 (5 bases). CDR1 is SGHAT, CDR2 FQNNGV, per germline. The CDR3 runs 15 residues. V was trimmed by 5 bases and J by 2 bases, leaving 12 bases between them. Here the CDR3 reads CASSRQPGTNEKLFF. Here the CDR3 DNA reads TGTGCCAGCAGCCGACAGCCGGGCACTAATGAAAAACTGTTTTTT. The complete variable domain, with remaining parts taken from reference TRBV11-2 and TRBJ1-4, reads EAGVAQSPRYKIIEKRQSVAFWCNPISGHATLYWYQQILGQGPKLLIQFQNNGVVDDSQLPKDRFSAERLKGVDSTLKIQPAKLEDSAVYLCASSRQPGTNEKLFFGSGTQLSVL.

The J gene is TRBJ2-2, the V gene TRBV6-4, with TRBD1 matching 7 bases. With 2 bases clipped from V and 0 bases from J, the junction kept 9 bases outside the gene matches. Germline lookup yields CDR1 MRHNA and CDR2 SNTAGT. This CDR3 contains 18 residues. For the CDR3, the DNA is TGTGCCAGCAGTGACCCCCTCGGACAGGACGCGAACACCGGGGAGCTGTTTTTT. This gives the protein CASSDPLGQDANTGELFF.

The chain uses TRBV13 and TRBJ2-1; TRBD1 matches at 11 bases. CDR1 PRHDT and CDR2 FYEKMQ come from the germline V gene (reference sequence). V shed 6 bases and J 9 bases; nucleotides not matched to a gene: 10. CDR3 length equals 15 residues. CDR3 region: CASRKPGQGDSEQFF. In DNA form, the CDR3 reads TGTGCCAGCAGGAAGCCGGGACAGGGGGATAGTGAGCAGTTCTTC.

The chain combines TRBV7-2 with TRBJ2-2; D may be TRBD2 (6 bases). Trimming removed 4 bases from V and 0 bases from J, with 12 bases in between. The CDR3 has 16 amino acids. Germline values: CDR1 SGHTA, CDR2 FQGNSA. In DNA form, the CDR3 reads TGTGCCAGCAGCTCTCCGGGACTCCCGAACACCGGGGAGCTGTTTTTT. It is translated as CASSSPGLPNTGELFF.

A single count supports this clone. The chain carries TRBV19 and TRBJ2-7; 10 nucleotides line up with TRBD1. This CDR3 comprises 16 residues. Per the germline V gene, CDR1 is LNHDA and CDR2 is SQIVND (reference sequence). V shed 5 bases, J shed 0 bases, and the junction held 7 bases outside the gene matches. CDR3 sequence reads: CASSGTGARGSYEQYF. CDR3 DNA: TGTGCCAGTAGTGGGACAGGGGCCAGGGGCTCCTACGAGCAGTACTTC.

The chain carries TRBV3-1 (or the pseudogene TRBV3-2) and TRBJ1-1; D unresolved. The V and J ends lost 4 bases and 5 bases respectively, with 20 bases between them. The CDR3 totals 16 residues. Germline values: CDR1 LGHDT, CDR2 YNNKEL (reference sequence). DNA of the CDR3: TGTGCCAGCAGCCCGCAGGTGGTGGGGAGGCAGACTGAAGCTTTCTTT. It yields the protein CASSPQVVGRQTEAFF.

The rearrangement links TRBV9 to TRBJ2-2; TRBD1 aligns across 8 bases. The CDR3 is 16 amino acids. With 0 bases clipped from V and 6 bases from J, the junction kept 7 bases outside the gene matches. Germline CDR1 and CDR2: SGDLS and YYNGEE. The CDR3 DNA sequence: TGTGCCAGCAGCGTAGGCCGGACAGGGCACGCCGGGGAGCTGTTTTTT. Its protein product is CASSVGRTGHAGELFF.

The J gene is TRBJ1-4, the V gene TRBV9; D remains unclear. The germline CDR1 and CDR2 sequences are SGDLS and YYNGEE. The V and J ends lost 4 bases and 2 bases respectively, with 12 bases between them. The CDR3 consists of 15 residues. CDR3 residues: CASSFGERTNEKLFF. The CDR3 nucleotides read TGTGCCAGCAGCTTCGGGGAGAGGACTAATGAAAAACTGTTTTTT.

The CDR3 reads CASRRQGVYDTEAFF. Written as DNA, the CDR3 is TGTGCCAGTAGGAGGCAGGGGGTATATGACACTGAAGCTTTCTTT. This sequence joins TRBV19 and TRBJ1-1; 7 nucleotides match TRBD1. With 6 bases clipped from V and 3 bases from J, the junction kept 10 bases outside the gene matches. The CDR3 consists of 15 residues. Germline V lookup: CDR1 LNHDA, CDR2 SQIVND (reference sequence).